The entry that follows covers one TCR beta chain sequence. This sample was included in a study of cytomegalovirus exposure and HLA in healthy donors. The length of the CDR3 is 13 residues. Per germline, CDR1 SGHRS and CDR2 YFSETQ. V lost 2 bases and J lost 4, with 6 bases in between. It was with 60 Vbeta and 13 Jbeta primers that the PCR ran. The table came from immunoSEQ multiplex PCR; TCRdb's copy has only in-frame clones and leaves some out. The top ten clones hold under 9.5% of a sample with some 110,000 clones, around two thirds of them seen once. At the time of sampling, donors were nominally healthy, though unrecorded immune exposures were likely.

Sequencing was done on a sample of PBMCs. The clonotype originates from a woman between 40 and 55 years old in good health and CMV-seropositive. This sequence joins TRBV5-1 and TRBJ2-2, with TRBD2 as a possible D gene (5 bases). The CDR3 here is CASSLTSTGELFF. As DNA, the CDR3 is TGCGCCAGCAGCTTAACTAGCACCGGGGAGCTGTTTTTT.